The TCR beta chain described here comes from a study of radiation and T cells in renal cell carcinoma. Assay used: immunoSEQ multiplex PCR; TCRdb lists only in-frame clones, some missing. Of some 150,000 clones listed, 80% to 90% were seen once; the top ten hold under 20%. V was cut by 10 bases and J by 3 bases, with 16 bases left in between. Germline CDR1 reads MDHEN; CDR2 reads SYDVKM. CDR3 length: 13 amino acids. Specified time point: blood 4 weeks post-SBRT, at nephrectomy. The treatment denotes: 15 Gy SBRT to primary tumor, nephrectomy 4 weeks later. The TCR was taken from a woman between 50 and 59 years old with renal cell carcinoma. This specimen consisted of blood, obtained from a patient whose treatment included radiotherapy and nephrectomy. The chain is built from TRBV28 and TRBJ2-7; D may be TRBD2 (7 bases). The CDR3 region has the DNA TGTGCCACCAAAGGGGGGGGCGACTACGAGCAGTACTTC. It specifies CATKGGGDYEQYF.